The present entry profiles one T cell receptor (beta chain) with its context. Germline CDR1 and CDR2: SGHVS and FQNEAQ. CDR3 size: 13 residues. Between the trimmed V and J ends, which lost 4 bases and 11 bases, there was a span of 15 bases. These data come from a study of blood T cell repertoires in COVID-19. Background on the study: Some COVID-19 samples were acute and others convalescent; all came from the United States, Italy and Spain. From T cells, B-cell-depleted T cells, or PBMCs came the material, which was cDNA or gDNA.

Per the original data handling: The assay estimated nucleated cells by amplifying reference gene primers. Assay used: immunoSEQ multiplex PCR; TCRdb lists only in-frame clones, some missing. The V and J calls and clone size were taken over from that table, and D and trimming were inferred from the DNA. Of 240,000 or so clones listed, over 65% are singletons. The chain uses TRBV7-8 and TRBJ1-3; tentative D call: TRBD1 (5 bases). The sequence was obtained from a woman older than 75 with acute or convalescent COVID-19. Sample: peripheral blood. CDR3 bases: TGTGCCAGCAGCTCACAAATCAGGGAGGCCATATATTTT. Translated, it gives CASSSQIREAIYF.